This TCR beta chain derives from a study of blood T cell repertoires in COVID-19. Study-level background: The samples span acute and convalescent COVID-19 from the United States, Italy and Spain.

In germline, CDR1 is LNHDA, CDR2 SQIVND (reference sequence). Between the trimmed V and J ends, which lost 5 bases and 0 bases, there was a span of 14 bases. The CDR3 loop spans 16 amino acids. Symptom resolution, clearance, or two negative PCRs marked the recovered donors of Cohort 3. Sequencing used immunoSEQ multiplex PCR; TCRdb keeps in-frame clones, though not all of them. Here the sample spans around 200,000 clones, about 85% being singletons. This receptor was obtained from a woman in her thirties who had recovered from COVID-19. The chain links TRBV19 to TRBJ1-3, with D perhaps matching TRBD1 (6 bases). The sequencing sample was made of PBMCs or T cells enriched from blood (not recorded which). Here the CDR3 reads CASSWGHGDSGNTIYF. Here the CDR3 DNA reads TGTGCCAGTAGTTGGGGACACGGAGACTCTGGAAACACCATATATTTT.